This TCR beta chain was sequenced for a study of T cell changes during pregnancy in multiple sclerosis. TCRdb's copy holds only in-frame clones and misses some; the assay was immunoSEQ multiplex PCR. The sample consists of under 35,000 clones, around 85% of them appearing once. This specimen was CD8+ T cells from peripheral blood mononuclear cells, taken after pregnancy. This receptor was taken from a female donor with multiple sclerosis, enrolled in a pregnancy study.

The CDR3 loop reads CASSLWTGAYEQYF. The CDR3 DNA reads as TGTGCCAGCAGTCTCTGGACAGGCGCCTACGAGCAGTACTTC. The rearrangement uses TRBV6-5 and TRBJ2-7, with 7 bases that match TRBD1. Unmatched junction bases numbered 6, after V lost 5 bases and J lost 2 bases. The CDR3 totals 14 residues. CDR1 is MNHEY and CDR2 is SVGAGI in the germline V gene.